The 9 T cell receptor beta chains listed next were all sequenced from one sample in a study of T cell responses to AZD1222 COVID-19 vaccine. TCRdb's table, derived via immunoSEQ multiplex PCR, lists solely in-frame clones and lacks some. The table lists 150,000 to 200,000 clones, approximately 86% of them singletons. Material: peripheral blood, obtained 28 days after the second AZD1222 dose. All receptors come from an adult who received the AZD1222 COVID-19 vaccine.

The rearrangement uses TRBV7-2 and TRBJ1-1; TRBD1 is a possible D gene (6 bases). This CDR3 spans 14 amino acids. Trimming took 1 base from V and 5 from J, leaving 11 bases between them. Germline V gives CDR1 SGHTA, CDR2 FQGNSA. In nucleotides, the CDR3 is TGTGCCAGCAGCTTAGAGGGGGGCGGTACTGAAGCTTTCTTT. The encoded protein is CASSLEGGGTEAFF.

The chain recombines TRBV10-3 with TRBJ2-7; possibly TRBD2 for D (6 bases). CDR3 length: 12 residues. V dropped 6 bases and J dropped 2 bases, with 8 bases sitting between them. The germline CDR1 and CDR2 sequences are ENHRY and SYGVKD. The CDR3 loop reads CAISGGTYEQYF. As DNA, the CDR3 is TGTGCCATCAGCGGGGGTACCTACGAGCAGTACTTC.

The chain has TRBV13 and TRBJ2-7; a weak D match, TRBD1 (6 bases). Trimming left V 1 base short and J 4 bases short, with 17 bases between. The CDR3 length is 16 residues. Germline assignment: CDR1 PRHDT and CDR2 FYEKMQ (reference sequence). The CDR3 nucleotides are TGTGCCAGCAGCTTAGCCACAGGGATGGGATCTTACGAGCAGTACTTC. It yields the protein CASSLATGMGSYEQYF.

The CDR3 here is CASSPQGGPSASSGANVLTF. The CDR3 DNA reads as TGTGCCAGCTCACCACAGGGGGGCCCCAGTGCTAGCTCTGGGGCCAACGTCCTGACTTTC. The rearrangement uses TRBV18 and TRBJ2-6; the D call may be TRBD1 or TRBD2 (6 bases each). Germline CDR1 is KGHSH and CDR2 is LQKENI. Trimming shortened V by 1 base and J by 0 bases, and 19 bases separated the two germline ends. CDR3 length: 20 amino acids. Variable domain in full (rest from reference TRBV18 and TRBJ2-6): NAGVMQNPRHLVRRRGQEARLRCSPMKGHSHVYWYRQLPEEGLKFMVYLQKENIIDESGMPKERFSAEFPKEGPSILRIQQVVRGDSAAYFCASSPQGGPSASSGANVLTFGAGSRLTVL.

The genes are TRBV21-1 and TRBJ2-7; the DNA was not used to check the table's D call, TRBD1. TRBV21-1 is noted as a pseudogene. The CDR3 length is 11 residues. The CDR3 coding sequence is TGTGCCAGCAGCACGCGGACAATACAGTACTTC. This translates into CASSTRTIQYF.

The genes are TRBV5-8 and TRBJ1-5; 12 positions match TRBD1. Germline V lookup: CDR1 SGHTS, CDR2 YDEGEE. This CDR3 has 16 residues. The junction had 8 bases not matched to a gene; V was cut back by 4 bases and J by 6 bases. This CDR3 is CASSKGTGGRGQPQHF. The DNA for the CDR3 is TGTGCCAGCAGCAAAGGGACAGGGGGCCGGGGTCAGCCCCAGCATTTT.

The CDR3: CASSLSRGDTIYF. DNA for the CDR3: TGTGCCAGCAGCTTAAGCAGGGGTGACACCATATATTTT. V gene TRBV11-2 combines with J gene TRBJ1-3, with D perhaps matching TRBD1 (6 bases). From germline, CDR1 is SGHAT and CDR2 FQNNGV. The CDR3 has 13 amino acids. The V gene lost 2 bases and the J gene lost 8 bases, with 10 bases spanning the gap. Filled out from reference TRBV11-2 and TRBJ1-3, the complete variable domain reads EAGVAQSPRYKIIEKRQSVAFWCNPISGHATLYWYQQILGQGPKLLIQFQNNGVVDDSQLPKDRFSAERLKGVDSTLKIQPAKLEDSAVYLCASSLSRGDTIYFGEGSWLTVV.

The chain couples TRBV10-2 to TRBJ2-3, with D perhaps TRBD2 (5 bases). CDR3 length: 15 amino acids. V gave up 5 bases and J gave up 2 bases, with 14 bases separating them. The germline CDR1 and CDR2 sequences are WSHSY and SAAADI. The CDR3 sequence is CASSIGLGITDTQYF. The CDR3 bases are TGCGCCAGCAGTATCGGACTTGGGATCACAGATACGCAGTATTTT.

This chain uses TRBV6-2 or TRBV6-3 with TRBJ1-4, with D perhaps TRBD1 (6 bases). This CDR3 region has 16 residues. V dropped 2 bases and J dropped 6 bases, with 16 bases sitting between them. In germline, CDR1 is MNHEY, CDR2 SVGEGT. DNA for the CDR3: TGTGCCAGCAGTTACGTACGGGGGGGCGCGGATGAAAAACTGTTTTTT. It codes for CASSYVRGGADEKLFF.